These 4 T cell receptor beta chains originate from one sample sequenced in a study of T cells in tumors after PD-1 blockade. Some clones are missing from TCRdb's copy, which holds only in-frame ones; the method was immunoSEQ multiplex PCR. The sample shows thousands of clones, roughly 60% of them seen only once. The sequencing here drew on tumor tissue, taken after anti-PD-1 treatment. All receptors come from a human donor with cutaneous squamous cell carcinoma.

The chain links TRBV28 to TRBJ2-5; D may match TRBD1 or TRBD2 (6 bases each). The CDR3 is 16 residues long. The V gene lost 6 bases and the J gene lost 2 bases, with 19 bases spanning the gap. Germline assignment: CDR1 MDHEN and CDR2 SYDVKM. This CDR3 reads CASSRGRGAKQETQYF. DNA for the CDR3: TGTGCCAGCAGCCGTGGAAGGGGGGCGAAACAAGAGACCCAGTACTTC.

The chain combines TRBV11-2 with TRBJ2-3; D uncertain. Trimming took off 4 bases at V and 4 bases at J, with 3 bases between the two ends. The germline CDR1 and CDR2 sequences are SGHAT and FQNNGV. The CDR3 covers 11 residues. The CDR3 nucleotides read TGTGCCAGCAGCTATTCAGATACGCAGTATTTT. Translation: CASSYSDTQYF.

DNA of the CDR3: TGTGCCAGCAGCCAAGATCATTGGGAGCCCCAGCATTTT. Protein: CASSQDHWEPQHF. The V gene is TRBV4-2, the J gene TRBJ1-5; D unclear. Germline V gene lookup returns CDR1 LGHNA and CDR2 YNFKEQ. The CDR3 sequence is 13 residues long. Trimming took off 0 bases at V and 8 bases at J, with 8 bases between the two ends.

By proportion, this clone is medium-sized. J is TRBJ1-2 and V is TRBV27, with a possible D match to TRBD1 (5 bases). There are 12 residues in the CDR3. The ends were cut back, 4 bases at V and 4 bases at J, with 7 bases in the middle. The germline V gene encodes CDR1 MNHEY and CDR2 SMNVEV (reference sequence). The CDR3 spells CASSSTGYGYTF. The CDR3, as DNA: TGTGCCAGCAGTTCCACAGGCTATGGCTACACCTTC.